The clone carrying this TCR beta chain was seen many times. Molecular barcoding with unique molecular identifiers was used for the TCRbeta library. In TCRdb, the PCR reads were re-called with MiXCR into one record per CDR3 protein. The profile shows 90,000 to 100,000 distinct CDR3 sequences, less than 15% of them singletons. The CDR3 is made up of 15 amino acids. V lost 4 bases to trimming and J lost 2 bases; unmatched junction nucleotides: 3. CDR1 is SGDLS and CDR2 is YYNGEE in the germline V gene. The data belong to a study of T-cell reconstitution after alpha-beta-depleted transplantation in children.

V usage is TRBV9 and J usage is TRBJ2-1; TRBD2 matches at 10 bases. Sequences were derived from PBMCs from the stem cell graft donor, sampled from the stem cell graft. The origin of this receptor is a human donor who donated a stem cell graft to a child with inherited bone marrow failure. CDR3 nucleotides: TGTGCCAGCAGCACTAGCGGGAACACCTACAATGAGCAGTTCTTC. This sequence encodes CASSTSGNTYNEQFF.